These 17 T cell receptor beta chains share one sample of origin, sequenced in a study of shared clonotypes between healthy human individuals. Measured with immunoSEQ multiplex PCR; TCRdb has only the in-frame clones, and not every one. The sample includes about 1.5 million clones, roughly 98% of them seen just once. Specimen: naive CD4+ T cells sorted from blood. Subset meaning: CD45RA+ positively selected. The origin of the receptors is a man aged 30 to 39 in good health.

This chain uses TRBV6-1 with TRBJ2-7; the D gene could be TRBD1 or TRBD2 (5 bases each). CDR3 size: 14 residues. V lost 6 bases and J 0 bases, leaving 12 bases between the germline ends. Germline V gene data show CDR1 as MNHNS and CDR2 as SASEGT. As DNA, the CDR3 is TGTGCCAGCAGAACTAGACAGAGCTCCTACGAGCAGTACTTC. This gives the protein CASRTRQSSYEQYF.

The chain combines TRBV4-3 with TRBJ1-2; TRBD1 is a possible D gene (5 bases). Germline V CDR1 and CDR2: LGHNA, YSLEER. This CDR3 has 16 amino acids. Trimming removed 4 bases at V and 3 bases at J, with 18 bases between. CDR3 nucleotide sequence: TGCGCCAGCAGCCGGGCGGGGGACGGAGTTTACTATGGCTACACCTTC. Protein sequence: CASSRAGDGVYYGYTF.

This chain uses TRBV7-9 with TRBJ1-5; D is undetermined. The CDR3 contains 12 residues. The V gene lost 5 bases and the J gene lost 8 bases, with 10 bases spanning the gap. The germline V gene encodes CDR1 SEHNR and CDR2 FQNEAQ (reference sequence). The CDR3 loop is CASSRPLEPQHF. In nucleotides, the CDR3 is TGTGCCAGCAGCCGTCCCTTGGAGCCCCAGCATTTT.

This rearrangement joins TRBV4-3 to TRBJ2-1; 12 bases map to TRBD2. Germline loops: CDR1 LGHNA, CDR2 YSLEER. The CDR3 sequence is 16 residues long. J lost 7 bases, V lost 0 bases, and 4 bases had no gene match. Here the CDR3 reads CASSQERLAGGNEQFF. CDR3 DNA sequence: TGCGCCAGCAGCCAAGAGAGGCTAGCGGGAGGGAATGAGCAGTTCTTC.

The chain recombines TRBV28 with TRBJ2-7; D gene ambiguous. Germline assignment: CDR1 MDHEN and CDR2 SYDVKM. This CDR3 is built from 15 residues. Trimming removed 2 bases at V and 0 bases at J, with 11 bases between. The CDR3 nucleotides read TGTGCCAGCAGTTTAAGTCGGATCAGCTCCTACGAGCAGTACTTC. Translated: CASSLSRISSYEQYF.

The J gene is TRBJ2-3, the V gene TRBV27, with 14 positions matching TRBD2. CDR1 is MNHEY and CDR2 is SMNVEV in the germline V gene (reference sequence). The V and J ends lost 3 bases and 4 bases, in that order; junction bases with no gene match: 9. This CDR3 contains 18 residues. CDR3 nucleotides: TGTGCCAGCAGTTTCGGACTAGCGGGAGGCTCGGGACCAGATACGCAGTATTTT. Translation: CASSFGLAGGSGPDTQYF.

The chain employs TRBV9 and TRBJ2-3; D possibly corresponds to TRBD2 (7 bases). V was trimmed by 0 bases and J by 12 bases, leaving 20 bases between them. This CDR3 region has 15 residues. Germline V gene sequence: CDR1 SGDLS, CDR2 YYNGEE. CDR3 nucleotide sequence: TGTGCCAGCAGCGTAGTGGGGGCTAGCGGCCACCCCCAGTATTTT. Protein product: CASSVVGASGHPQYF.

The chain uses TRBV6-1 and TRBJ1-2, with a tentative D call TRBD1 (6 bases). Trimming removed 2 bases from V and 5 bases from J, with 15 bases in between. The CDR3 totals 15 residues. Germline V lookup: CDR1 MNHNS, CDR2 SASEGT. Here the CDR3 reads CASSESFTGSYGYTF. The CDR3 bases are TGTGCCAGCAGTGAATCGTTTACAGGGTCTTATGGCTACACCTTC.

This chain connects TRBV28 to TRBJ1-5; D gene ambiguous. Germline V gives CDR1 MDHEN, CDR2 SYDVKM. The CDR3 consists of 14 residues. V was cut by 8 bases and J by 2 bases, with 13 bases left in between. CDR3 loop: CASHRAGGNQPQHF. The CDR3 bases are TGTGCCAGCCATAGGGCCGGGGGCAATCAGCCCCAGCATTTT.

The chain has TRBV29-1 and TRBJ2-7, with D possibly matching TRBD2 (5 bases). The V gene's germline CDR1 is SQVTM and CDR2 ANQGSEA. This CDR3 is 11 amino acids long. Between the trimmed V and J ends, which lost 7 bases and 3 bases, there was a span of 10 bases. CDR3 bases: TGCAGCGCAAGACTAAGCTACGAGCAGTACTTC. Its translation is CSARLSYEQYF.

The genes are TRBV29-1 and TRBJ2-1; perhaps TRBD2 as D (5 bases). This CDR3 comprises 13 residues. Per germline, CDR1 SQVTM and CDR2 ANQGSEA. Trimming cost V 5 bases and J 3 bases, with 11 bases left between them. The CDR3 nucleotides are TGCAGCGTTTCGGGGAGCGGCTACAATGAGCAGTTCTTC. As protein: CSVSGSGYNEQFF.

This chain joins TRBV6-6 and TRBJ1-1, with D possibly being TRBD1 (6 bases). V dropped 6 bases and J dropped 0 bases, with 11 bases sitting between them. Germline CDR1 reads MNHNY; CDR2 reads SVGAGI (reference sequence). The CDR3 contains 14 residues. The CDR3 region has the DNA TGTGCCAGCAGGAAAGGACAGCTGAACACTGAAGCTTTCTTT. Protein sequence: CASRKGQLNTEAFF.

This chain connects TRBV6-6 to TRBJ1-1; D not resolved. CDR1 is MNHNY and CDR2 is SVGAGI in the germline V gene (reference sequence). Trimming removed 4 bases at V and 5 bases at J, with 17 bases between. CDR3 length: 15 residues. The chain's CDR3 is CASSLMSKTGTEAFF. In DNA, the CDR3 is TGTGCCAGCAGTTTAATGAGCAAAACGGGGACTGAAGCTTTCTTT.

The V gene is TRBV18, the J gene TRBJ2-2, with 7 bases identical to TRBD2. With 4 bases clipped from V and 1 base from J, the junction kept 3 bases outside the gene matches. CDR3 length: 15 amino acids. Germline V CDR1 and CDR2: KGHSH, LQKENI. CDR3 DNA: TGTGCCAGCTCACACAGCGGGAAGAACACCGGGGAGCTGTTTTTT. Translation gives CASSHSGKNTGELFF.

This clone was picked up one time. Here the CDR3 reads CASSWGLRVNTEAFF. CDR3 DNA sequence: TGCGCCAGCAGCTGGGGGCTCAGGGTCAACACTGAAGCTTTCTTT. This rearrangement joins TRBV5-1 to TRBJ1-1; D possibly corresponds to TRBD1 (6 bases). Germline loops: CDR1 SGHRS, CDR2 YFSETQ. V dropped 3 bases and J dropped 2 bases, with 14 bases sitting between them. The CDR3 spans 15 residues.

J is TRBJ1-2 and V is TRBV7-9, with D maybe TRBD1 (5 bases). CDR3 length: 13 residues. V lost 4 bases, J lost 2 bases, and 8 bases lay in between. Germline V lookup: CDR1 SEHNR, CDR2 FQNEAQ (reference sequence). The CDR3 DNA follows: TGTGCCAGCAGCTGGGACGGAAACTATGGCTACACCTTC. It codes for CASSWDGNYGYTF.

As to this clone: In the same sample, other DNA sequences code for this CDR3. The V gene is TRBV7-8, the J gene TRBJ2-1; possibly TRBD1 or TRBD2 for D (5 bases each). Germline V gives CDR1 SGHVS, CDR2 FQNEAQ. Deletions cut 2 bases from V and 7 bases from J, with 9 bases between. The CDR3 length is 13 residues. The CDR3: CASSLLRGNEQFF. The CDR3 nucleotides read TGTGCCAGCAGCTTATTGAGGGGTAATGAGCAGTTCTTC.